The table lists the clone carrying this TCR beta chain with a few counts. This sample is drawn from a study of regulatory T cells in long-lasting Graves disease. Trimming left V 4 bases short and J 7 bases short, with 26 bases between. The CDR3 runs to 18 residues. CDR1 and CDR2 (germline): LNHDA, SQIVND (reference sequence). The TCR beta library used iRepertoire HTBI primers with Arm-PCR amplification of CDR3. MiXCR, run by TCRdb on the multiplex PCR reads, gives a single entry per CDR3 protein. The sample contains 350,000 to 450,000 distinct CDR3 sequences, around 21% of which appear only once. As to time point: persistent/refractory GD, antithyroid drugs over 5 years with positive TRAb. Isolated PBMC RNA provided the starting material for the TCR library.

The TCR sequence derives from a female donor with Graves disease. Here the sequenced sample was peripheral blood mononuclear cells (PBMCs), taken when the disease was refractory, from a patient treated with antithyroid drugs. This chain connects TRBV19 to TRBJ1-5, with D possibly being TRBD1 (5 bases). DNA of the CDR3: TGTGCCAGTAGTACCCTCCAAAGGGGAGCGGTGACAAGGCAGCCCCAGCATTTT. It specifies CASSTLQRGAVTRQPQHF.